This T cell receptor (beta chain) stems from a study of cytomegalovirus exposure and HLA in healthy donors. Study findings and constraints: In an earlier analysis, most TCR beta V segments were productive about 87% or about 30% of the time. In terms of immune exposure information, only CMV serostatus was available. Highly shared variants forming one cluster were likely a sequencing artifact.

As for this clone: Its antigen remains unknown.

The V gene's germline CDR1 is GTSNPN and CDR2 SVGIG (reference sequence). Trimming took off 5 bases at V and 0 bases at J, with 8 bases between the two ends. The CDR3 has 13 residues. Primers: 60 Vbeta forward and 13 Jbeta reverse. The repertoire was sequenced with immunoSEQ multiplex PCR; TCRdb's copy has only in-frame clones and lacks some. The sample consists of about 100,000 clones, around 76% of them appearing once. Sequences were obtained from PBMCs. The genes are TRBV30 and TRBJ1-5; no clear D gene. The clonotype was recovered from a woman aged 45-65 years in good health and CMV-seropositive. The CDR3 spells CAWGRYSNQPQHF. CDR3 nucleotide sequence: TGTGCCTGGGGGAGGTATAGCAATCAGCCCCAGCATTTT.